The 20 T cell receptor beta chains reported below all come from one sample, sequenced in a study of blood T cells in healthy people across ages. It was with a sample-barcoded 5' primer and a J-beta primer mix that a second PCR of roughly 6 to 12 cycles was run. TCRdb ran MiXCR on the 5' RACE reads and lists one entry per CDR3 protein. This table holds 1,500,000 or so distinct CDR3 sequences, approximately 42% found once. Sequencing was done on a sample of blood. These receptors were collected from a woman between 18 and 29 years old in good health.

The CDR3 bases are TGCGCCAGCAGCCAAGAAAGGGGGGGCTACGAGCAGTACTTC. Encoded protein: CASSQERGGYEQYF. The rearrangement joins TRBV4-3 to TRBJ2-4; possible D gene TRBD2, 7 bases. Near its end, the DNA agrees better with TRBJ2-7, so the J call may be wrong. Germline values: CDR1 LGHNA, CDR2 YSLEER. There are 14 residues in the CDR3.

This clonotype was counted at least ten times. J is TRBJ2-3 and V is TRBV7-9, with D possibly being TRBD1 (5 bases). The CDR3 consists of 14 residues. Germline V gene data show CDR1 as SEHNR and CDR2 as FQNEAQ (reference sequence). V gave up 3 bases and J gave up 5 bases, with 12 bases separating them. CDR3 DNA sequence: TGTGCCAGCAGCTTTGGTCAGGGTATAGATACGCAGTATTTT. It yields the protein CASSFGQGIDTQYF.

CDR3 nucleotide sequence: TGCGCCAGCAGCTTATGGCAGGGGAGTGAAAAACTGTTTTTT. Protein sequence: CASSLWQGSEKLFF. The chain joins TRBV5-1 to TRBJ1-4, with D possibly TRBD1 on 6 matching bases. The germline V gene encodes CDR1 SGHRS and CDR2 YFSETQ. Trimming stripped 2 bases from V and 7 bases from J, with 12 bases between. The CDR3 has 14 amino acids.

The table lists this clonotype with a few counts. The CDR3 DNA follows: TGTGCCAGCAGCGTAGAGGAGGATACGCAGTATTTT. Amino acids: CASSVEEDTQYF. The chain joins TRBV9 to TRBJ2-3; no reliable D call. Trimming removed 0 bases from V and 6 bases from J, with 5 bases in between. The germline CDR1 and CDR2 sequences are SGDLS and YYNGEE. The CDR3 is made up of 12 amino acids.

This sequence joins TRBV4-1 and TRBJ1-4; a possible D gene is TRBD1 (5 bases). The CDR3 runs 18 residues. Trimming stripped 4 bases from V and 4 bases from J, with 22 bases between. Germline CDR1 is MGHRA and CDR2 is YSYEKL. The CDR3 loop is CASSRSSGGGLGNEKLFF. The CDR3 DNA sequence: TGCGCCAGCAGCCGATCATCCGGGGGGGGTCTAGGTAATGAAAAACTGTTTTTT.

J is TRBJ1-2 and V is TRBV24-1; D uncertain. The CDR3 totals 14 residues. The germline V gene encodes CDR1 KGHDR and CDR2 SFDVKD. V was shortened by 3 bases and J by 0 bases, with 7 bases between the two germline ends. The CDR3 sequence is CATSDTGSNYGYTF. The CDR3 bases are TGTGCCACCAGTGATACCGGATCTAACTATGGCTACACCTTC.

This clonotype was observed a handful of times. The chain links TRBV14 to TRBJ2-5; maybe TRBD2 (5 bases). The CDR3 spans 15 residues. CDR1 and CDR2 from the germline V gene are SGHDN and FVKESK. V lost 1 base and J lost 2, with 11 bases in between. The CDR3: CASSQGGSVQETQYF. CDR3 nucleotide sequence: TGTGCCAGCAGCCAAGGGGGTAGCGTTCAAGAGACCCAGTACTTC. The full variable domain, completed using reference TRBV14 and TRBJ2-5, is EAGVTQFPSHSVIEKGQTVTLRCDPISGHDNLYWYRRVMGKEIKFLLHFVKESKQDESGMPNNRFLAERTGGTYSTLKVQPAELEDSGVYFCASSQGGSVQETQYFGPGTRLLVL.

This clonotype occurred many times. At one boundary the junction diverges from the germline segment, which might be a read error. The chain joins TRBV5-1 to TRBJ2-1, with 10 bases aligning to TRBD2. The germline V gene has CDR1 SGHRS and CDR2 YFSETQ. The CDR3 runs 15 residues. DNA of the CDR3: TGTGCCAGCAGTTCCCGACTAGCGGGCTACAATGAGCAGTTCTTC. This sequence encodes CASSSRLAGYNEQFF. Filled out from reference TRBV5-1 and TRBJ2-1, the complete variable domain reads KAGVTQTPRYLIKTRGQQVTLSCSPISGHRSVSWYQQTPGQGLQFLFEYFSETQRNKGNFPGRFSGRQFSNSRSEMNVSTLELGDSALYLCASSSRLAGYNEQFFGPGTRLTVL.

The V call is TRBV6-5, the J call TRBJ2-7, with 7 bases fitting TRBD1. Germline assignment: CDR1 MNHEY and CDR2 SVGAGI. This CDR3 is built from 14 residues. J lost 7 bases, V lost 7 bases, and 13 bases had no gene match. The DNA for the CDR3 is TGTGCCAGCATCAACGCGGACAGGCCTTTTGAGCAGTACTTC. As protein: CASINADRPFEQYF.

The chain links TRBV10-3 to TRBJ2-1; 10 nucleotides agree with TRBD2. The CDR3 has 16 residues. Trimming took 6 bases from V and 0 from J; bases not matched to a gene: 5. Germline V gives CDR1 ENHRY, CDR2 SYGVKD. CDR3 sequence reads: CAIRSASGSSYNEQFF. The CDR3 DNA reads as TGTGCCATCAGATCCGCTAGCGGGAGCTCCTACAATGAGCAGTTCTTC.

This clonotype came up a few times. The V call is TRBV12-3 or TRBV12-4, the J call TRBJ2-7; weak D call: TRBD1 (7 bases). V was cut by 7 bases and J by 2 bases, with 12 bases left in between. The CDR3 sequence is 13 residues long. The CDR3 DNA reads TGTGCCAGCATGATCAGGGGGGCCTACGAGCAGTACTTC. It specifies CASMIRGAYEQYF.

The V call is TRBV30, the J call TRBJ1-6; 10 bases line up with TRBD1. The CDR3 sequence is 13 residues long. The germline gives CDR1 GTSNPN, CDR2 SVGIG (reference sequence). The CDR3 region is CAWDRGHNSPLHF. CDR3 sequence (DNA): TGTGCTTGGGACAGGGGTCATAATTCACCCCTCCACTTT. The variable domain in full, completed from reference TRBV30 and TRBJ1-6, reads SQTIHQWPATLVQPVGSPLSLECTVEGTSNPNLYWYRQAAGRGLQLLFYSVGIGQISSEVPQNLSASRPQDRQFILSSKKLLLSDSGFYLCAWDRGHNSPLHFGNGTRLTVT.

The chain couples TRBV12-3 or TRBV12-4 to TRBJ2-1, with D maybe TRBD1 (5 bases). This CDR3 is built from 13 residues. V gave up 4 bases and J gave up 13 bases, with 17 bases separating them. The CDR3 nucleotides are TGTGCCAGCAGTTCGACAGTTCGAGAGACCCAGTTCTTC. This sequence encodes CASSSTVRETQFF.

At least ten counts were recorded for this clonotype. The CDR3 region is CASSLDRGTYGYTF. The CDR3 DNA sequence: TGTGCCAGCAGCTTGGACAGGGGCACCTATGGCTACACCTTC. The rearrangement links TRBV5-4 to TRBJ1-2; 7 bases line up with TRBD1. Germline CDR1 SGHNT, CDR2 YYREEE (reference sequence). J was trimmed by 4 bases and V by 0 bases; bases with no gene match: 3. The CDR3 spans 14 residues.

The J gene is TRBJ2-6, the V gene TRBV7-2, with D unclear. The CDR3 length is 16 residues. Germline V gene lookup returns CDR1 SGHTA and CDR2 FQGNSA. The germline V and J ends were trimmed by 1 base and 0 bases, with 7 bases remaining between them. The chain's CDR3 is CASSLGAISGANVLTF. The CDR3 DNA reads TGTGCCAGCAGCTTAGGGGCTATCTCTGGGGCCAACGTCCTGACTTTC.

This clonotype occurred a few times. The chain recombines TRBV14 with TRBJ2-1, with 10 bases that match TRBD2. Unmatched junction bases numbered 8, after V lost 0 bases and J lost 6 bases. The germline gives CDR1 SGHDN, CDR2 FVKESK. The CDR3 loop spans 17 amino acids. CDR3 nucleotide sequence: TGTGCCAGCAGCCAAGAAAGGGTCCTAGCGGGAGCCAATGAGCAGTTCTTC. The encoded protein is CASSQERVLAGANEQFF.

This clonotype was observed many times. This CDR3 is CSVGGRTSYGYTF. Here the CDR3 DNA reads TGCAGTGTTGGGGGACGGACCAGCTATGGCTACACCTTC. The chain employs TRBV20-1 and TRBJ1-2; tentative D call: TRBD1 (5 bases). Germline V gene sequence: CDR1 DFQATT, CDR2 SNEGSKA (reference sequence). V was cut by 7 bases and J by 4 bases, with 16 bases left in between. The CDR3 loop spans 13 amino acids.

This chain joins TRBV6-5 and TRBJ2-1, with TRBD1 as a possible D gene (6 bases). Germline CDR1 and CDR2: MNHEY and SVGAGI. Trimming stripped 0 bases from V and 9 bases from J, with 12 bases between. The CDR3 runs to 14 residues. CDR3 bases: TGTGCCAGCAGTTACTCCAGGGGTGTTGGTGAGCAGTTCTTC. This gives the protein CASSYSRGVGEQFF.

The rearrangement links TRBV9 to TRBJ2-3; weak D call: TRBD2 (6 bases). Germline loops: CDR1 SGDLS, CDR2 YYNGEE. Trimming took 0 bases from V and 6 from J, leaving 11 bases between them. The CDR3 totals 14 residues. CDR3 amino acids: CASSVASERDTQYF. Here the CDR3 DNA reads TGTGCCAGCAGCGTAGCTAGCGAACGGGATACGCAGTATTTT.

In its sample, this clonotype was seen a few times. CDR3 residues: CSARDREGLPRMNTEAFF. CDR3 DNA: TGCAGTGCTAGAGATCGGGAAGGACTTCCTCGGATGAACACTGAAGCTTTCTTT. The chain uses TRBV20-1 and TRBJ1-1; D not resolved. This CDR3 comprises 18 residues. From germline, CDR1 is DFQATT and CDR2 SNEGSKA (reference sequence). The V gene lost 0 bases and the J gene lost 0 bases, with 20 bases spanning the gap.